This T cell receptor (beta chain) stems from a study of T cells after yellow fever vaccination. Findings and caveats of the study: Abundant clonotypes from the bulk population could get into FACS-sorted repertoires as contaminants. The booster response re-showed most primary clones: 96% CD4, approximately 90% CD8. Just a small share of clonotypes turned up in the CD4 compartment as well as the CD8 compartment.

V lost 0 bases, J lost 6 bases, and 9 bases lay in between. The germline V gene encodes CDR1 SGHRS and CDR2 YFSETQ. The CDR3 is 13 residues long. This clonotype was observed a few times. Its cognate antigen is unknown. TCR cDNA was made by 5'RACE template switching, adding a universal primer site and UMIs. MiXCR was run by TCRdb on the 5' RACE reads, yielding one entry per CDR3 protein. Of a few hundred thousand distinct CDR3 sequences in the sample, over 4.5% are singletons; the top ten hold 2.5% to 4%. The TCR originated in a young man who received the YFV17D yellow fever vaccine. The rearrangement uses TRBV5-1 and TRBJ1-2; D may be TRBD1 (6 bases). Sequences were derived from CD4+ T cells sorted from PBMCs, sampled on the day of the yellow fever booster vaccination. Here the CDR3 reads CASSLEGGHGYTF. CDR3 sequence (DNA): TGCGCCAGCAGCTTGGAGGGGGGCCATGGCTACACCTTC.